This entry describes one TCR beta chain. This sample was taken from a study of blood T cell repertoires in COVID-19. CDR1 is KGHSH and CDR2 is LQKENI in the germline V gene. The length of the CDR3 is 12 residues. V dropped 3 bases and J dropped 6 bases, with 8 bases sitting between them. Libraries were prepared by immunoSEQ multiplex PCR; TCRdb keeps only in-frame clonotypes and omits some of them. This sample has about 160,000 clones, with roughly four fifths found just once. The sequence was obtained from a woman at least 80 years old with acute or convalescent COVID-19. The chain is built from TRBV18 and TRBJ1-2, with D maybe TRBD1 (5 bases). The sequenced material came from peripheral blood. Written as DNA, the CDR3 is TGTGCCAGCTCACCGGGGCCTCATGGCTACACCTTC. It codes for CASSPGPHGYTF.